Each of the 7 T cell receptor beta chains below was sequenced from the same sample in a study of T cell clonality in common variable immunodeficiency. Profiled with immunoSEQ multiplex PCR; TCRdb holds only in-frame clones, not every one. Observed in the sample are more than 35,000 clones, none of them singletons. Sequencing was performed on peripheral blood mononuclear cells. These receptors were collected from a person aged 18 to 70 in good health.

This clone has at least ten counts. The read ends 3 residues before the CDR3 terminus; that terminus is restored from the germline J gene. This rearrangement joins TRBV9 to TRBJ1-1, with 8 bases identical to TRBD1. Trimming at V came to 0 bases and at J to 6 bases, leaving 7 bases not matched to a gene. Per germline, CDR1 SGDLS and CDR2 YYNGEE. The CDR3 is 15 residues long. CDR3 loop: CASSVGTGIWAEAFF. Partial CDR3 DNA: TGTGCCAGCAGCGTAGGGACAGGGATATGGGCTGAA.

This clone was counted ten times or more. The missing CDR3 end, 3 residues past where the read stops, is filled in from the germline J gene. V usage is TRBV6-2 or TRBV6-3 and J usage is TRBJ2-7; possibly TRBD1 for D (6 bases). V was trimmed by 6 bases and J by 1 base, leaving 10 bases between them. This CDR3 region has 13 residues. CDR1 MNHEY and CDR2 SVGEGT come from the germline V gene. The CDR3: CASSSGQSYEQYF. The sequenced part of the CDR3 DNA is TGTGCCAGCAGCAGCGGACAGTCCTACGAG.

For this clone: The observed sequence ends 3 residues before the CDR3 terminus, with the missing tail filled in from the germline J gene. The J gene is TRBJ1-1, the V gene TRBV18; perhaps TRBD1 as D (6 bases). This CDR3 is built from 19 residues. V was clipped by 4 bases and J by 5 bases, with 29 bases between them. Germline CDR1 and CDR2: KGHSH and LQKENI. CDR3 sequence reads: CASSLLLLQGSGIKTEAFF. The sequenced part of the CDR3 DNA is TGTGCCAGCTCACTTCTCCTCCTTCAGGGGAGTGGAATTAAAACTGAA.

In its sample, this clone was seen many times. CDR3 amino acids: CASTPWGQGTDTQYF. Incomplete CDR3 DNA: TGTGCCAGCACTCCGTGGGGACAGGGAACAGATACG. The chain recombines TRBV7-2 with TRBJ2-3, with 9 bases fitting TRBD1. The sequenced fragment ends 3 residues before the CDR3 boundary, so the rest is inferred from the germline J gene. This CDR3 region has 15 residues. Unmatched junction bases numbered 8, after V lost 7 bases and J lost 3 bases. Germline loops: CDR1 SGHTA, CDR2 FQGNSA. Drawing the rest from reference TRBV7-2 and TRBJ2-3, the complete variable domain is GAGVSQSPSNKVTEKGKDVELRCDPISGHTALYWYRQSLGQGLEFLIYFQGNSAPDKSGLPSDRFSAERTGGSVSTLTIQRTQQEDSAVYLCASTPWGQGTDTQYFGPGTRLTVL.

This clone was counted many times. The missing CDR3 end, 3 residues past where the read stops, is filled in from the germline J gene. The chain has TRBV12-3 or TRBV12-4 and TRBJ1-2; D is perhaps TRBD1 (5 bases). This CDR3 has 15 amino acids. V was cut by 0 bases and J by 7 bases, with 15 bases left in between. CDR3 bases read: TGTGCCAGCAGTTTAGCGTCCCAGGGATTGGGTGGC. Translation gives CASSLASQGLGG. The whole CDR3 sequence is CASSLASQGLGGYTF.

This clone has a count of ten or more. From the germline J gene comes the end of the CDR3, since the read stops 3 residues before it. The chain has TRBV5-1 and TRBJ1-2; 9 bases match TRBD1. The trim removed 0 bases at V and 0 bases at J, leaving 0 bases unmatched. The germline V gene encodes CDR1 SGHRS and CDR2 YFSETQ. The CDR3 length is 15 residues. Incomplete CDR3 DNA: TGCGCCAGCAGCTTGGGACAGGGGGCTAACTATGGC. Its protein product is CASSLGQGANYG. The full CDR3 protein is CASSLGQGANYGYTF.

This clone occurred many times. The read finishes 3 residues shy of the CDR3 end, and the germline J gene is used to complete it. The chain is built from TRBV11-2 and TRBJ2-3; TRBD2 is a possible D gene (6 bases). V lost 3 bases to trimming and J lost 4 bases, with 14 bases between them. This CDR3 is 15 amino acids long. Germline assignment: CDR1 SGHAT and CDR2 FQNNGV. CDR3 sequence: CASSFRGRRADTQYF. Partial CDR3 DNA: TGTGCCAGCAGCTTTCGGGGGAGGCGAGCAGATACG.